One sample yielded the 3 T cell receptor beta chains listed below, sequenced in a study of post-analysis software for immune sequencing data. These receptors' antigens are unknown. Study-wide findings and caveats: TRBV5-6, TRBV5-1 and TRBV20-1 were among four or five TRBV segments more frequent in patients than controls.

Unique molecular identifiers were carried by the TCR beta cDNA libraries. TCRdb reanalysed the PCR reads using MiXCR and keeps one entry per CDR3 protein. This table has about 820,000 distinct CDR3 sequences, about 53% appearing once. The specimen was blood. Receptors originate from a girl aged 10-17 years with multiple sclerosis.

A single count supports this clonotype. The gene calls are TRBV29-1 and TRBJ2-7; 7 nucleotides match TRBD1. J was trimmed by 1 base and V by 6 bases; bases with no gene match: 9. The V gene's germline CDR1 is SQVTM and CDR2 ANQGSEA. The CDR3 spans 14 residues. CDR3 amino acids: CSVPRQGGSYEQYF. The CDR3 DNA follows: TGCAGCGTACCCCGACAGGGTGGTTCCTACGAGCAGTACTTC.

This clonotype was seen a few times. V and J are TRBV4-2 and TRBJ2-6, with TRBD1 matching 7 bases. Germline values: CDR1 LGHNA, CDR2 YNFKEQ. The CDR3 spans 18 residues. V shed 0 bases and J 0 bases; nucleotides not matched to a gene: 5. CDR3 region: CASSQEGGHSSGANVLTF. The CDR3 bases are TGTGCCAGCAGCCAAGAAGGGGGCCATAGCTCTGGGGCCAACGTCCTGACTTTC.

This clonotype was counted a few times. This chain links TRBV12-3 or TRBV12-4 with TRBJ1-2; D gene unclear. With 2 bases removed from V and 4 bases from J, the gap between germline ends came to 20 bases. The CDR3 runs to 17 residues. The CDR3 sequence: CASSLRPGGRFGYGYTF. For the CDR3, the DNA is TGTGCCAGCAGTTTAAGGCCCGGCGGCAGGTTCGGCTATGGCTACACCTTC.